This T cell receptor beta chain is from a study of blood T cell repertoires in COVID-19. Looked up from germline, CDR1 is MNHEY and CDR2 is SVGEGT. The CDR3 loop spans 20 amino acids. V dropped 2 bases and J dropped 3; count of bases not matched to a gene: 21. Generated by immunoSEQ multiplex PCR, the TCRdb table keeps only in-frame clones and is missing some. Here the sample spans 300,000 to 350,000 clones, roughly 90% being singletons. The sequence was obtained from a woman aged 30 to 39 with COVID-19, enrolled during active disease. Specimen: peripheral blood. The chain carries TRBV6-2 or TRBV6-3 and TRBJ1-1, with 7 bases aligning to TRBD1. CDR3: CASSYPPARTGWLGDTEAFF. The DNA for the CDR3 is TGTGCCAGCAGTTACCCGCCCGCAAGGACAGGATGGTTGGGCGACACTGAAGCTTTCTTT.